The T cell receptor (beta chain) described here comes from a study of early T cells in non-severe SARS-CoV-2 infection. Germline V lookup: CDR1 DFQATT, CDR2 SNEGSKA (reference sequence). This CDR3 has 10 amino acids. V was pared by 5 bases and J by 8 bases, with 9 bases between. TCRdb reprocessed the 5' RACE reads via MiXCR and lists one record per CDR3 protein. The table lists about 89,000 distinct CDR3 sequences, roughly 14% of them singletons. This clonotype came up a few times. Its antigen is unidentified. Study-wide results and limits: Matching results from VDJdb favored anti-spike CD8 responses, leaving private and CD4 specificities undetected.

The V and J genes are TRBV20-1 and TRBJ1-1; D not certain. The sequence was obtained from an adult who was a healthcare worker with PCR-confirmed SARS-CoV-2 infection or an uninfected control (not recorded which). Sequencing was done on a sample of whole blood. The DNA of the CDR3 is TGCAGTGCTCTTGCCGCAGAAGCTTTCTTT. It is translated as CSALAAEAFF.